One sample yielded the 10 T cell receptor beta chains listed below, sequenced in a study of blood T cells in healthy people across ages. A second roughly 6 to 12 cycle PCR used barcoded and J-beta primers. TCRdb ran MiXCR on the 5' RACE reads and lists one entry per CDR3 protein. Here the sample spans 600,000 to 650,000 distinct CDR3 sequences, 45% to 65% being singletons. Specimen: blood. The receptors were gathered from a man between 60 and 75 years old in good health.

The rearrangement uses TRBV6-5 and TRBJ1-2, with D possibly being TRBD1 (5 bases). V lost 5 bases and J 0 bases, leaving 19 bases between the germline ends. The CDR3 has 17 amino acids. CDR1 MNHEY and CDR2 SVGAGI come from the germline V gene. In DNA, the CDR3 is TGTGCCAGCAGTGACCCGAGGGGCCGGCCAGCTAACTATGGCTACACCTTC. Its translation: CASSDPRGRPANYGYTF.

This chain links TRBV20-1 with TRBJ1-6, with TRBD1 matching 8 bases. This CDR3 spans 13 amino acids. Per germline, CDR1 DFQATT and CDR2 SNEGSKA (reference sequence). The J segment lost 8 bases and the V segment lost 3 bases, leaving 3 bases of the junction unmatched. Here the CDR3 DNA reads TGCAGTGCTAGTACAGGGGGAGATTCACCCCTCCACTTT. It encodes CSASTGGDSPLHF.

V usage is TRBV20-1 and J usage is TRBJ2-5; D may match TRBD1 or TRBD2 (6 bases each). Deletions cut 6 bases from V and 4 bases from J, with 12 bases between. Germline CDR1 and CDR2: DFQATT and SNEGSKA (reference sequence). This CDR3 has 12 residues. The CDR3 DNA sequence: TGCAGTGCCCCACAGGGAGGAGAGACCCAGTACTTC. It is translated as CSAPQGGETQYF.

V and J are TRBV10-2 and TRBJ2-3; 11 bases are a match to TRBD2. The CDR3 is 19 residues long. V shed 6 bases, J shed 0 bases, and the junction held 14 bases outside the gene matches. CDR1 and CDR2 from the germline V gene are WSHSY and SAAADI. CDR3 coding DNA: TGCGCCAGCAGCGGGGGGAGACTAGCGGGACCTACTAGCACAGATACGCAGTATTTT. This translates into CASSGGRLAGPTSTDTQYF.

The chain couples TRBV18 to TRBJ1-5, with D perhaps TRBD1 (6 bases). Trimming took 3 bases from V and 7 from J, leaving 10 bases between them. CDR3 length: 13 amino acids. In germline, CDR1 is KGHSH, CDR2 LQKENI. CDR3 coding DNA: TGTGCCAGCTCACCGGGGGCCCGGCAGCCCCAGCATTTT. This translates into CASSPGARQPQHF.

This clonotype was detected only a few times. The J gene is TRBJ2-5, the V gene TRBV7-7, with D possibly matching TRBD2 (7 bases). The CDR3 is 15 amino acids. Trimming took off 3 bases at V and 2 bases at J, with 13 bases between the two ends. Germline CDR1 is SSHAT and CDR2 is FNYEAQ (reference sequence). The CDR3 region is CASSLGGPSQETQYF. The CDR3, as DNA: TGTGCCAGCAGCTTGGGGGGGCCCTCACAAGAGACCCAGTACTTC.

V usage is TRBV5-1 and J usage is TRBJ2-4; 7 bases line up with TRBD1. The germline V gene has CDR1 SGHRS and CDR2 YFSETQ. The trim removed 4 bases at V and 4 bases at J, leaving 8 bases unmatched. This CDR3 is built from 15 residues. This CDR3 reads CASSQAPGQKNIQYF. DNA of the CDR3: TGCGCCAGCAGCCAGGCTCCGGGACAGAAAAACATTCAGTACTTC.

CDR3 nucleotide sequence: TGCAGTGCTAAAGGACCGGCGAATTCACCCCTCCACTTT. Translated, it gives CSAKGPANSPLHF. The chain couples TRBV20-1 to TRBJ1-6; D uncertain. CDR3 length: 13 amino acids. Per germline, CDR1 DFQATT and CDR2 SNEGSKA (reference sequence). The V end was cut by 4 bases, the J end by 7 bases, with 11 bases between.

J is TRBJ2-7 and V is TRBV20-1; D is perhaps TRBD1 (6 bases). The CDR3 runs 14 residues. Deletions cut 6 bases from V and 0 bases from J, with 15 bases between. CDR1 is DFQATT and CDR2 is SNEGSKA in the germline V gene (reference sequence). Written as DNA, the CDR3 is TGCAGTGCCTCACAGGGAGACATCTCCTACGAGCAGTACTTC. It encodes CSASQGDISYEQYF.

This clonotype came up a few times. The chain carries TRBV4-2 and TRBJ2-1, with 9 positions matching TRBD1. V gave up 4 bases and J gave up 6 bases; unmatched junction bases: 4. Germline V gene data show CDR1 as LGHNA and CDR2 as YNFKEQ. This CDR3 region has 14 residues. CDR3 in DNA: TGTGCCAGCAGCCTGGACAGGGGCCGCAATGAGCAGTTCTTC. Its protein product is CASSLDRGRNEQFF.